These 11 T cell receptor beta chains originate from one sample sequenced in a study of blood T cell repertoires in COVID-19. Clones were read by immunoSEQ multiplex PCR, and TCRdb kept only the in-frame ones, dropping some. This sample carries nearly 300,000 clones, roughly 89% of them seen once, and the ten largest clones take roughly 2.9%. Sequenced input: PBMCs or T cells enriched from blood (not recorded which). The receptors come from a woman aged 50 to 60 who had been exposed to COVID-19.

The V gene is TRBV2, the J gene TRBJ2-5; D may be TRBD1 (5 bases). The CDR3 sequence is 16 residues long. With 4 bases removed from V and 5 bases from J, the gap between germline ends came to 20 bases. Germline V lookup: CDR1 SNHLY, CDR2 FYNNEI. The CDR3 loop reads CASSARGHTLRETQYF. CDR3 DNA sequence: TGTGCCAGCAGTGCAAGGGGCCACACCCTCAGGGAGACCCAGTACTTC.

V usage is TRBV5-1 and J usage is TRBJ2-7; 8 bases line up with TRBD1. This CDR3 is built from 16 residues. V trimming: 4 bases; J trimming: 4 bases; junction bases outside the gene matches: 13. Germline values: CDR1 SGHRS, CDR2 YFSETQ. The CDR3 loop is CASSTGPTGALYEQYF. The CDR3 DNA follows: TGCGCCAGCAGCACCGGCCCGACAGGGGCCCTTTACGAGCAGTACTTC.

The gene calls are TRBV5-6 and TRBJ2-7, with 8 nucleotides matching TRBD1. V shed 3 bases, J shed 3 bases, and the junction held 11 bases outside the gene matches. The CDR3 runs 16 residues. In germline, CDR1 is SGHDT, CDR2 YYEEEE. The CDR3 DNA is TGTGCCAGCAGCTCCCCGGACAGGGACCCCTTCTACGAGCAGTACTTC. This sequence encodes CASSSPDRDPFYEQYF.

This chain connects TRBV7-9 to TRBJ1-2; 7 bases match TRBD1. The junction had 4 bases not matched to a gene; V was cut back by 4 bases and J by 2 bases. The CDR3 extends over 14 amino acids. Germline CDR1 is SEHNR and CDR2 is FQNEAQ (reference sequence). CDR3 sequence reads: CASSSGGTNYGYTF. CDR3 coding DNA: TGTGCCAGCAGCTCAGGGGGAACAAACTATGGCTACACCTTC.

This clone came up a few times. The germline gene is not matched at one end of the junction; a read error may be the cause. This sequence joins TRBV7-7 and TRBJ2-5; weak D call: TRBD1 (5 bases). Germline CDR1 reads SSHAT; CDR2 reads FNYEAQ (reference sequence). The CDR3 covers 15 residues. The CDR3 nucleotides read TGTGCTAGCAGCTTAGTGATGGCAGGGCAAGAGACCCAGTACTTC. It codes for CASSLVMAGQETQYF.

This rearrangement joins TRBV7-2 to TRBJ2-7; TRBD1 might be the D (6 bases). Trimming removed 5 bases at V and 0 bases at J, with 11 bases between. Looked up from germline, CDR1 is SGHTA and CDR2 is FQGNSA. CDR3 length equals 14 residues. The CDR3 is CASSPETGSYEQYF. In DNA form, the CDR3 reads TGTGCCAGCAGCCCGGAGACAGGCTCCTACGAGCAGTACTTC.

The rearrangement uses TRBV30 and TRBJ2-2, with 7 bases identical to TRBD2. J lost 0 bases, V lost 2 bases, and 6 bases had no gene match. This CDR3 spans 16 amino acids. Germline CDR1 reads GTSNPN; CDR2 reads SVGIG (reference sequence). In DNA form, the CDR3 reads TGTGCCTGGAGTTACTTAAGCGGGGCGAACACCGGGGAGCTGTTTTTT. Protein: CAWSYLSGANTGELFF.

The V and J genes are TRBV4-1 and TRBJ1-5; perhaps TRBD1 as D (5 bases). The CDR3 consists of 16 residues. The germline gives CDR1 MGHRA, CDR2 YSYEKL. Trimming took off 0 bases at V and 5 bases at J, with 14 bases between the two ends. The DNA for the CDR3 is TGCGCCAGCAGCCAAGAAAAGGGACTAACCTATCAGCCCCAGCATTTT. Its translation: CASSQEKGLTYQPQHF.

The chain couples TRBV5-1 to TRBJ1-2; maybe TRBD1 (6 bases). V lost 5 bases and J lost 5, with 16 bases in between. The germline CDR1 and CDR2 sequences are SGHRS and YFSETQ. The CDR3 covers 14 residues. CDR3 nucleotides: TGCGCCAGCAGTTCGAAGGACAGACCTTATGGCTACACCTTC. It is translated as CASSSKDRPYGYTF.

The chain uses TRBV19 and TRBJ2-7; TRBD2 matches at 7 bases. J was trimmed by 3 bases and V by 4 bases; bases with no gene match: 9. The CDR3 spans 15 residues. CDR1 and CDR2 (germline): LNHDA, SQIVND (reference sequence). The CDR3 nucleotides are TGTGCCAGTAGTAGGGGGGGACCCTCCTTCTACGAGCAGTACTTC. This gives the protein CASSRGGPSFYEQYF. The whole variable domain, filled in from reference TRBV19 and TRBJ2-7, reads DGGITQSPKYLFRKEGQNVTLSCEQNLNHDAMYWYRQDPGQGLRLIYYSQIVNDFQKGDIAEGYSVSREKKESFPLTVTSAQKNPTAFYLCASSRGGPSFYEQYFGPGTRLTVT.

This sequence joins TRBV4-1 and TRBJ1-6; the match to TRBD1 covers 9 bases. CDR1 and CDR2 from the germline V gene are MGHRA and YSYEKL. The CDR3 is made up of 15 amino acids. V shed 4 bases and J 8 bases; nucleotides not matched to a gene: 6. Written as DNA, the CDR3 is TGCGCCAGCAGCCTCCGGACAGGGGTGGATTCACCCCTCCACTTT. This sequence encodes CASSLRTGVDSPLHF.